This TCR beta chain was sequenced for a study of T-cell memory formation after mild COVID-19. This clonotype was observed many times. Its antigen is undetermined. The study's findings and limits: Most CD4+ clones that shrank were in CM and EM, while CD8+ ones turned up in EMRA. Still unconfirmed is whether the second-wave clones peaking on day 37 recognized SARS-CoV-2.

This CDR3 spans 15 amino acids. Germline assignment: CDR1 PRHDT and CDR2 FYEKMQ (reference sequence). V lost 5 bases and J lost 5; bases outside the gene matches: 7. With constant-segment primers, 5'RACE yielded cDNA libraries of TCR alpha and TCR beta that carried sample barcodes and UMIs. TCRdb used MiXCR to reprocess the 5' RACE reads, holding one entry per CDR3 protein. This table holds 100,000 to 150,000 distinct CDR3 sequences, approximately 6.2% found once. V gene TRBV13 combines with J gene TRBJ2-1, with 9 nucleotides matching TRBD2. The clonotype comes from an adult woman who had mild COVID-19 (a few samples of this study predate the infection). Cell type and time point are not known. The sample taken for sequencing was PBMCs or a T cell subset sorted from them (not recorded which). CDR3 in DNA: TGTGCCAGCAGCCGACCTAGCGGGGATGACAATGAGCAGTTCTTC. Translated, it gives CASSRPSGDDNEQFF.